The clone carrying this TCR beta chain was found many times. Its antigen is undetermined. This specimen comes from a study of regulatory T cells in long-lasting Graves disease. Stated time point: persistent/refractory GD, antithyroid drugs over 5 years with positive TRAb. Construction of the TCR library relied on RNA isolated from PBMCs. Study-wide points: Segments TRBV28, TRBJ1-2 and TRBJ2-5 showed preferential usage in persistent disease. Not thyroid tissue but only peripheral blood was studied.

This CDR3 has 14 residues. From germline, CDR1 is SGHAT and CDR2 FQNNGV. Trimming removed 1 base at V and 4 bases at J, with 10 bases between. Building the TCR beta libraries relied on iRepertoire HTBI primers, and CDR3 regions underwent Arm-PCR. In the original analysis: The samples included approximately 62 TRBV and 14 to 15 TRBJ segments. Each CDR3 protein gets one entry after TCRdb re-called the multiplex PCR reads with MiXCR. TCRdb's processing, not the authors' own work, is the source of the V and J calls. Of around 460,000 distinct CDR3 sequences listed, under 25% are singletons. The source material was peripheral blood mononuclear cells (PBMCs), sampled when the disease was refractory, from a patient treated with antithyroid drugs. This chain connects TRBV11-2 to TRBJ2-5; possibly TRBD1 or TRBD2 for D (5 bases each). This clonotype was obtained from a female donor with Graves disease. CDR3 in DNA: TGTGCCAGCAGCTTAGGGGACCGACGAGAGACCCAGTACTTC. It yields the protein CASSLGDRRETQYF.